The rows below give T cell receptor beta chains drawn from one sample of a study of T-cell memory formation after mild COVID-19. TCRdb reprocessed the 5' RACE reads with MiXCR, giving one entry per CDR3 protein. The sample has 350,000 to 450,000 distinct CDR3 sequences; less than 25% are singletons. The material sequenced was PBMCs or a T cell subset sorted from them (not recorded which). These receptors were collected from an adult woman who had mild COVID-19 (a few samples of this study predate the infection). Cell type and time point are not known. The CDR3 runs from the conserved cysteine through the conserved F or W. D genes are given only for firm matches. A row's size may be missing; if present it is once, few, many or a size class.

clone_size	d_call	j_call	v_call	cdr3_aa	cdr3_nt
few	-	TRBJ2-5	TRBV7-9	CASSLLDSQETQYF	TGTGCCAGCAGCTTATTAGACAGCCAAGAGACCCAGTACTTC
-	-	TRBJ1-1	TRBV30	CAWSVLRWTEAFF	TGTGCCTGGAGTGTTCTGAGATGGACTGAAGCTTTCTTT
many	TRBD1	TRBJ2-5	TRBV5-1	CASSLAPDRGETQYF	TGCGCCAGCAGCTTGGCGCCCGACAGGGGGGAGACCCAGTACTTC
few	TRBD1	TRBJ2-5	TRBV18	CASSPSQGAEETQYF	TGTGCCAGCTCACCATCACAGGGGGCAGAAGAGACCCAGTACTTC
-	-	TRBJ1-2	TRBV4-1	CASSPRATQGNYGYTF	TGCGCCAGCAGCCCCAGGGCAACTCAGGGAAACTATGGCTACACCTTC
many	-	TRBJ1-5	TRBV12-3/TRBV12-4	CASSFNVPRANQPQHF	TGTGCCAGCAGTTTTAACGTCCCGAGGGCCAATCAGCCCCAGCATTTT
few	TRBD1	TRBJ1-5	TRBV5-1	CASSQGQGSQPQHF	TGCGCCAGCAGCCAGGGACAGGGGAGTCAGCCCCAGCATTTT
-	-	TRBJ2-1	TRBV11-2	CASSPPMEGLENEQFF	TGTGCCAGCAGCCCCCCAATGGAGGGTCTTGAGAATGAGCAGTTCTTC
-	TRBD1	TRBJ1-2	TRBV20-1	CSAPGQGAIGGPF	TGCAGTGCCCCCGGACAGGGGGCCATCGGGGGCCCCTTC
-	-	TRBJ1-2	TRBV4-1	CASSQVPNYGYTF	TGCGCCAGCAGCCAAGTACCTAACTATGGCTACACCTTC
few	-	TRBJ2-2	TRBV7-3	CASSLTTAANTGELFF	TGTGCCAGCAGCTTAACGACAGCCGCGAACACCGGGGAGCTGTTTTTT